Listed here are 14 T cell receptor beta chains from one sample, sequenced in a study of CXCR3-negative and CXCR3-positive naive CD8 T cells. The study, taken as a whole, reports: CXCR3-positive naive cells carried more hydrophobic TRB CDR3s than CXCR3-negative ones.

Their target antigens are unknown. UMI-tagged TRB cDNA libraries were built via 5' RACE. TCRdb reanalyzed the 5' RACE reads and collapses them to one entry per CDR3 protein, without DNA. This sample's table has approximately 140,000 distinct CDR3 sequences. Sequences were obtained from naive CXCR3+ CD8+ T cells from blood. Sample subset: CD45RO-CCR7+CD27+CD95- naive CD8+ T cells expressing CXCR3 (TNR3+). The receptors originated from a human donor in good health. Some clones in this sample may be carry-over from other donors' samples.

J is TRBJ2-2 and V is TRBV7-2; TCRdb selects TRBD2, and the lack of DNA leaves this call unchecked. Looked up from germline, CDR1 is SGHTA and CDR2 is FQGNSA. This CDR3 has 16 amino acids. The CDR3 is CASSPGTSVSTGELFF. The full variable domain, in which reference TRBV7-2 and TRBJ2-2 provide the parts outside the CDR3, is GAGVSQSPSNKVTEKGKDVELRCDPISGHTALYWYRQSLGQGLEFLIYFQGNSAPDKSGLPSDRFSAERTGGSVSTLTIQRTQQEDSAVYLCASSPGTSVSTGELFFGEGSRLTVL.

The gene calls are TRBV6-5 and TRBJ1-6. Germline assignment: CDR1 MNHEY and CDR2 SVGAGI. The length of the CDR3 is 14 residues. CDR3 sequence reads: CAISYSGTNSPLHF.

V is TRBV28 and J is TRBJ2-3; TCRdb proposes TRBD2, but this gene call is untestable without DNA. CDR3 length: 17 amino acids. Germline V gives CDR1 MDHEN, CDR2 SYDVKM. The CDR3 is CASSLWEGAELTDTQYF.

V gene TRBV28 combines with J gene TRBJ2-3; the D call of TRBD1 rests on TCRdb alone, since no DNA is present to check it. The germline V gene encodes CDR1 MDHEN and CDR2 SYDVKM. The CDR3 spans 16 residues. CDR3 region: CASRTFEGIRTDTQYF.

This clonotype registers medium-sized by frequency. The chain has TRBV7-9 and TRBJ2-7. From germline, CDR1 is SEHNR and CDR2 FQNEAQ (reference sequence). The CDR3 is made up of 13 amino acids. The CDR3 reads CASSLGGGYEQYF.

The J gene is TRBJ2-7, the V gene TRBV29-1; the D call from TCRdb, TRBD2, cannot be confirmed without DNA. Germline-derived CDR1 and CDR2 are SQVTM and ANQGSEA. CDR3 size: 14 residues. The chain's CDR3 is CSVVYQGRAGEQYF.

The chain has TRBV12-3 or TRBV12-4 and TRBJ2-5. The CDR3 is 14 amino acids. CDR3 region: CASSFAGNGETQYF.

This chain uses TRBV7-9 with TRBJ1-1; the D gene TCRdb calls, TRBD1, cannot be checked with no DNA. This CDR3 spans 15 amino acids. CDR1 and CDR2 (germline): SEHNR, FQNEAQ (reference sequence). The chain's CDR3 is CASRNPDRGNTEAFF.

The chain couples TRBV3-1 to TRBJ1-3. The CDR3 is 12 residues long. Germline assignment: CDR1 LGHDT and CDR2 YNNKEL (reference sequence). CDR3 loop: CASSPAGNIIYF.

The CDR3 loop is CAIGTALSYEQYF. This chain uses TRBV10-3 with TRBJ2-7; absent DNA, TCRdb's TRBD1 call cannot be checked. Germline CDR1 is ENHRY and CDR2 is SYGVKD. This CDR3 region has 13 residues.

The gene calls are TRBV6-2 or TRBV6-3 and TRBJ2-2. The V gene's germline CDR1 is MNHEY and CDR2 SVGEGT. The CDR3 is 13 residues long. CDR3 in amino acids: CASSYPTTGELFF.

The CDR3 reads CSAVDTDRDRAFLETQYF. The chain uses TRBV20-1 and TRBJ2-5; the TRBD1 assignment by TCRdb is unverifiable without DNA. CDR1 and CDR2 (germline): DFQATT, SNEGSKA (reference sequence). CDR3 length equals 18 residues.

The V gene is TRBV6-4, the J gene TRBJ1-1; TCRdb names TRBD1, which stays unverified in the absence of DNA. Per the germline V gene, CDR1 is MRHNA and CDR2 is SNTAGT. The CDR3 consists of 14 residues. The CDR3 is CASSRRQIHTEAFF.

This chain joins TRBV4-2 and TRBJ1-1. CDR1 and CDR2 (germline): LGHNA, YNFKEQ. CDR3 size: 12 residues. CDR3 sequence: CASSQWNSEAFF.